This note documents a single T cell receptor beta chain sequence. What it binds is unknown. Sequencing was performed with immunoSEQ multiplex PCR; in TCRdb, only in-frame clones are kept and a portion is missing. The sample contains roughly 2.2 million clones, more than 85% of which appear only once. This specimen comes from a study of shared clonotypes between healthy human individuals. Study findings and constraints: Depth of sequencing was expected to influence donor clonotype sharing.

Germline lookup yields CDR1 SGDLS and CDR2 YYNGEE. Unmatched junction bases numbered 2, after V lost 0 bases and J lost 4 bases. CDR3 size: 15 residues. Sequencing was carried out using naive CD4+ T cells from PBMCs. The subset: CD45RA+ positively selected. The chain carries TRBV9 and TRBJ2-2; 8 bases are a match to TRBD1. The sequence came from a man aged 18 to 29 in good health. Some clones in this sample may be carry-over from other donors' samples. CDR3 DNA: TGTGCCAGCAGCGTAGGCAGGGGGCTCACCGGGGAGCTGTTTTTT. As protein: CASSVGRGLTGELFF.